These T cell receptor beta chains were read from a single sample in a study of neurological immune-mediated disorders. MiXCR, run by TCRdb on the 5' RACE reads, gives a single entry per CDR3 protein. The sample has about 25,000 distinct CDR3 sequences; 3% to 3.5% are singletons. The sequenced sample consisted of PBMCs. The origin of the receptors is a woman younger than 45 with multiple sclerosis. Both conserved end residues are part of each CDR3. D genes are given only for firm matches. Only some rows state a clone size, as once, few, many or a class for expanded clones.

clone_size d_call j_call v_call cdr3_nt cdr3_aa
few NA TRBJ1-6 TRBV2 TGTGCCAGCGAGTTGACTTCTTCACCCCTCCACTTT CASELTSSPLHF
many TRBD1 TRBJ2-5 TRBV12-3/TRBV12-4 TGTGCCAGCAGTATGTACAGGGGCCAGCTACAAGAGACCCAGTACTTC CASSMYRGQLQETQYF
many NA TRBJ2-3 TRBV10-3 TGTGCCATCAGTGGGTCTAGCAGATCCACAGATACGCAGTATTTT CAISGSSRSTDTQYF
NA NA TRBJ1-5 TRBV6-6 TGTGCCAGCAGTTACGGTGGAAGGCAGTCCAGGGGCTACAATCAGCCCCAGAATTTT CASSYGGRQSRGYNQPQNF
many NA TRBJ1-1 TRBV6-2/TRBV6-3 TGTGCCAGCAGTTCGAACAGGGCGGGGTACACTGAAGCTTTCTTT CASSSNRAGYTEAFF
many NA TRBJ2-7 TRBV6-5 TGTGCCAGCAGTTACACCTTTCCGCTCTCCCACGAGCAGTACTTC CASSYTFPLSHEQYF
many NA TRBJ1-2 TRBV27 TGTGCCAGCAGACTTCGGGGGCGGAACTATGGCTACACCTTC CASRLRGRNYGYTF
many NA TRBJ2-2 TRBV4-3 TGCGCCAGCAGCCAAACTCTAGCCGGGGAGCTGTTTTTT CASSQTLAGELFF
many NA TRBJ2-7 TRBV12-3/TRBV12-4 TGTGCCAGCAGTTTGGTGCAGGGGACCCTCGAGCAGTACTTC CASSLVQGTLEQYF
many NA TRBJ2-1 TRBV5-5 TGTGCCAGCAGCCGGACCTTCGACAATGAGCAGTTCTTC CASSRTFDNEQFF
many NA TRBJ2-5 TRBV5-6 TGTGCCAGCAGCTTTTATACCGGGGCGTATCAAGAGACCCAGTACTTC CASSFYTGAYQETQYF
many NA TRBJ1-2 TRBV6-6 TGTGCCAGCAGATACCATGACTCCTATGGCTACACCTTC CASRYHDSYGYTF
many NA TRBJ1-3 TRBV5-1 TGCGCCAGCAGCTTGGTCGCGGGATCTGGAAACACCATATATTTT CASSLVAGSGNTIYF
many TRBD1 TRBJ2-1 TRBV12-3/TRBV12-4 TGTGCCAGCAGTGGGACAGGTCCCTACAATGAGCAGTTCTTC CASSGTGPYNEQFF
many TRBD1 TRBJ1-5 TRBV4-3 TGCGCCAGCAGCCAAAGGACAGGGTTTGCTCAGCCCCAGCATTTT CASSQRTGFAQPQHF
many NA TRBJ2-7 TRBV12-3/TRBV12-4 TGTGCCAGCAGCTTAGGGGGCGAGCAGTACTTC CASSLGGEQYF
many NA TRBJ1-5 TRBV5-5 TGTGCCAGCAGCTTGGACAACTATCAGCCCCAGCATTTT CASSLDNYQPQHF
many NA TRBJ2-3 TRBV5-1 TGCGCCAGCAGCTTGTGGGGCACAGATACGCAGTATTTT CASSLWGTDTQYF
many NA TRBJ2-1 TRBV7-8 TGTGCCAGCAGCTTAATAGGGGGTGAGCAGTTCTTC CASSLIGGEQFF
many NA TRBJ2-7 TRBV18 TGTGCCAGCTCAGACATGAAAGGGGACCGCTACGAGCAGTACTTC CASSDMKGDRYEQYF
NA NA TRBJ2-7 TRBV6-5 TGTGCCAGCAGCCCCGTAGGAGGTCAGACCTACGAGCAGTACTTC CASSPVGGQTYEQYF
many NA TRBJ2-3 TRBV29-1 TGCAGCGTTGAGGAGGAAGATACGCAGTATTTT CSVEEEDTQYF
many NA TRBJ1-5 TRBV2 TGTGCCAGCAGCGCCGGACCGGGCAATCAGCCCCAGCATTTT CASSAGPGNQPQHF
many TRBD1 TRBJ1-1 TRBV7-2 TGTGCCAGCAGCTTAGCCGGGACAGGGCGGGCTTTCTTT CASSLAGTGRAFF
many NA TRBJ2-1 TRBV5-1 TGCGCCAGCAGCATCAGGGGTTGGGAGCAGTTCTTC CASSIRGWEQFF
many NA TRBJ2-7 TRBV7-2 TGTGCCAGCAGCTTAGGGCAGGGATATCGACGGCAGTACTTC CASSLGQGYRRQYF
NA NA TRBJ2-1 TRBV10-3 TGTGCCATCAGTTGGGACCCAGATACCGGAGAGCAGTTCTTC CAISWDPDTGEQFF
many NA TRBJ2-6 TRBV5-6 TGTGCCAGCAGCTTGGTTGGGGGCGCTTTTGGGGCCAACGTCCTGACTTTC CASSLVGGAFGANVLTF
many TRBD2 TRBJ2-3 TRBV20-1 TGCAGTGCTAGAGATGTCTGGCGGGAGGGCGCGGCAGATACGCAGTATTTT CSARDVWREGAADTQYF
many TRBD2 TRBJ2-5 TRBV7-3 TGTGCCAGCAGCTCCCTAGCGGACCAAGAGACCCAGTACTTC CASSSLADQETQYF
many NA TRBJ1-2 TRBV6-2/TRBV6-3 TGTGCCAGCAGTCCTACAAAACTTCGGACGTTCGGCTACACCTTC CASSPTKLRTFGYTF
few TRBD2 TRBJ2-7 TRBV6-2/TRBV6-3 TGTGCCAGCAGGACCTACATAGCGGGAATCAACGAGCAGTACTTC CASRTYIAGINEQYF
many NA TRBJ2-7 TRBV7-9 TGTGCCAGCAGCCCTCGGTTTTCTTCGGTTGGTTACGAGCAGTACTTC CASSPRFSSVGYEQYF
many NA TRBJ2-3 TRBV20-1 TGCAGTGCTAGAGACCCTAGTTACCGCACAGATACGCAGTATTTT CSARDPSYRTDTQYF
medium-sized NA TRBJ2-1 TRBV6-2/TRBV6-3 TGTGCCAGCAGTTACTGGGGTGATGAGCAGTTCTTC CASSYWGDEQFF
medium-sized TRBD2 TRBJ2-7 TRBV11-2 TGTGCCAGCAGCTTACCGTCGGGGGGTGCCTACGAGCAGTACTTC CASSLPSGGAYEQYF
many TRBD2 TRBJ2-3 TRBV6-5 TGTGCCAGCAGTTACTCTGGCGGGAGGTCAGATACGCAGTATTTT CASSYSGGRSDTQYF
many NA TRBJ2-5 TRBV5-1 TGCGCCAGCAGCTTGTCGTCCACAAGGGAGACCCAGTACTTC CASSLSSTRETQYF
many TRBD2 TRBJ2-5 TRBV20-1 TGCAGTGCTAGTAGGCCGGGAGGCGTACGGGAGACCCAGTACTTC CSASRPGGVRETQYF
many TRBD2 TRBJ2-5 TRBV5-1 TGCGCCAGCAGCTTGGGTTTGGTGGCGGGAGAAGAGACCCAGTACTTC CASSLGLVAGEETQYF
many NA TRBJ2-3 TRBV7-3 TGTGCCAGCAGCTCATCACCGGGGACGCAGTATTTT CASSSSPGTQYF
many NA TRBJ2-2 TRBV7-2 TGTGCCAGCAGCTTCCGGGACGGCAGAAACACCGGGGAGCTGTTTTTT CASSFRDGRNTGELFF
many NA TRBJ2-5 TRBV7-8 TGTGCCAGCAGCCACCATTTTGGCACAGTCTCGCAGACCCAGTACTTC CASSHHFGTVSQTQYF
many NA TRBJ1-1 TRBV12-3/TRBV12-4 TGTGCCAGCAGTTTGTACAGCGAAGCTTTCTTT CASSLYSEAFF